The 5 T cell receptor beta chains given below trace back to one sample, sequenced in a study of metastatic and nonmetastatic thyroid tumors. No patient received treatment before thyroid surgery. TCRdb used MiXCR to call clones anew from the PCR reads. The data contain several thousand clones, 25% to 35% of them singletons. The specimen sequenced was tumor tissue. The origin of the receptors is a female donor with papillary thyroid cancer or a benign thyroid nodule (not recorded which). Some clones in this sample may be carry-over from other donors' samples.

This clone has only a few counts. The chain couples TRBV5-1 to TRBJ1-1; maybe TRBD1 (6 bases). The CDR3 runs 14 residues. Trimming took 5 bases from V and 4 from J, leaving 15 bases between them. The V gene's germline CDR1 is SGHRS and CDR2 YFSETQ. DNA of the CDR3: TGCGCCAGCAGTGAGGGGGGGCGAAGCACTGAAGCTTTCTTT. It specifies CASSEGGRSTEAFF.

This clone was counted ten times or more. The V and J genes are TRBV14 and TRBJ2-3, with D perhaps matching TRBD2 (6 bases). The CDR3 consists of 13 residues. V was cut by 6 bases and J by 7 bases, with 14 bases left in between. Germline lookup yields CDR1 SGHDN and CDR2 FVKESK. In DNA, the CDR3 is TGTGCCAGCAGGACTAGTGGGAGCTATACGCAGTATTTT. Translation gives CASRTSGSYTQYF.

The chain links TRBV7-2 to TRBJ2-1, with 9 bases identical to TRBD2. CDR3 size: 15 residues. Germline CDR1 is SGHTA and CDR2 is FQGNSA. With 0 bases clipped from V and 12 bases from J, the junction kept 9 bases outside the gene matches. This CDR3 reads CASSLASGSKMGQFF. CDR3 DNA sequence: TGTGCCAGCAGCTTAGCTAGCGGGAGTAAAATGGGGCAGTTCTTC.

The CDR3 nucleotides are TGTGCCAGCAGTGAAGTAGGGGGGAACACTGAAGCTTTCTTT. It specifies CASSEVGGNTEAFF. V usage is TRBV6-1 and J usage is TRBJ1-1; D possibly corresponds to TRBD1 (6 bases). This CDR3 contains 14 residues. Trimming pared 1 base from V and 1 base from J, leaving 7 bases between. CDR1 and CDR2 from the germline V gene are MNHNS and SASEGT.

This clone was counted a few times. This rearrangement joins TRBV7-2 to TRBJ2-7, with 7 positions matching TRBD1. The V gene's germline CDR1 is SGHTA and CDR2 FQGNSA. The CDR3 loop spans 12 amino acids. V was clipped by 6 bases and J by 9 bases; unmatched bases: 8. In DNA form, the CDR3 reads TGTGCCAGCAGGAACGGACAGGCTGGGCAGTACTTC. Translation: CASRNGQAGQYF.